The 21 T cell receptor beta chains in this list originate from one sample, sequenced in a study of cytomegalovirus exposure and HLA in healthy donors. With 60 Vbeta and 13 Jbeta primers, the PCR was carried out. Clones were read by immunoSEQ multiplex PCR, and TCRdb kept only the in-frame ones, dropping some. The sample shows about 85,000 clones, less than 80% of them seen only once. Sequenced material: PBMCs. These receptor sequences come from a man aged 25-40 years in good health and CMV-seronegative.

The chain carries TRBV28 and TRBJ1-5; 8 nucleotides agree with TRBD1. The CDR3 contains 15 residues. J was trimmed by 6 bases and V by 6 bases; bases with no gene match: 10. The germline CDR1 and CDR2 sequences are MDHEN and SYDVKM. The CDR3 DNA sequence: TGTGCCAGCAGGACCTCAGGGGGCGGTGGTCAGCCCCAGCATTTT. As protein: CASRTSGGGGQPQHF.

The genes are TRBV4-1 and TRBJ1-2; D unresolved. Trimming left V 0 bases short and J 2 bases short, with 10 bases between. The CDR3 extends over 15 amino acids. The germline CDR1 and CDR2 sequences are MGHRA and YSYEKL. DNA of the CDR3: TGCGCCAGCAGCCAAGAATTGGGCAGGAACTATGGCTACACCTTC. Translating it yields CASSQELGRNYGYTF.

This clone was observed a few times. This rearrangement joins TRBV6-5 to TRBJ1-1, with D maybe TRBD1 (5 bases). The CDR3 is made up of 12 amino acids. The V gene's germline CDR1 is MNHEY and CDR2 SVGAGI. Deletions cut 6 bases from V and 10 bases from J, with 15 bases between. The DNA of the CDR3 is TGTGCCAGCAGGACCGGGGGAGGTGGAGCTTTCTTT. Translation: CASRTGGGGAFF.

V gene TRBV7-2 combines with J gene TRBJ2-2; a possible D gene is TRBD1 (6 bases). From germline, CDR1 is SGHTA and CDR2 FQGNSA. Trimming cost V 6 bases and J 4 bases, with 9 bases left between them. The CDR3 covers 13 residues. Here the CDR3 reads CASRPGATGELFF. CDR3 bases: TGTGCCAGCAGGCCAGGGGCCACCGGGGAGCTGTTTTTT.

A few counts support this clone. The V gene is TRBV7-9, the J gene TRBJ2-2; TRBD2 matches at 7 bases. Looked up from germline, CDR1 is SEHNR and CDR2 is FQNEAQ (reference sequence). Trimming at V came to 4 bases and at J to 2 bases, leaving 13 bases not matched to a gene. The CDR3 spans 18 residues. The CDR3 spells CASSSPQRGDYNTGELFF. CDR3 sequence (DNA): TGTGCCAGCAGCTCGCCACAGCGAGGGGACTACAACACCGGGGAGCTGTTTTTT.

A remark on this clone: This sample also contains other DNA sequences that code for the same CDR3. This rearrangement joins TRBV6-4 to TRBJ2-3; 10 bases line up with TRBD1. The V and J ends lost 3 bases and 1 base, in that order; junction bases with no gene match: 1. This CDR3 is built from 15 residues. Looked up from germline, CDR1 is MRHNA and CDR2 is SNTAGT. CDR3 protein: CASSEGTGGTDTQYF. CDR3 in DNA: TGTGCCAGCAGTGAGGGGACAGGGGGCACAGATACGCAGTATTTT.

The V and J genes are TRBV6-1 and TRBJ2-1; TRBD2 matches at 7 bases. CDR1 and CDR2 from the germline V gene are MNHNS and SASEGT. With V trimmed by 2 bases and J by 3 bases, 10 bases remained unmatched. The length of the CDR3 is 17 residues. CDR3 sequence: CASSEFDVGGIYNEQFF. CDR3 bases: TGTGCCAGCAGTGAATTTGACGTGGGAGGGATCTACAATGAGCAGTTCTTC.

This clone was seen a few times. J is TRBJ1-4 and V is TRBV30; TRBD1 might be the D (6 bases). The CDR3 covers 12 residues. Germline CDR1 is GTSNPN and CDR2 is SVGIG (reference sequence). Trimming took off 0 bases at V and 7 bases at J, with 6 bases between the two ends. The CDR3 loop is CAWSVQGEKLFF. The DNA of the CDR3 is TGTGCCTGGAGTGTACAGGGTGAAAAACTGTTTTTT.

V usage is TRBV7-3 and J usage is TRBJ1-1, with D perhaps TRBD1 (6 bases). The CDR3 is 15 amino acids. Germline V gives CDR1 SGHTA, CDR2 FQGTGA. Between the trimmed V and J ends, which lost 5 bases and 1 base, there was a span of 14 bases. Here the CDR3 DNA reads TGTGCCAGCAGCCCCCTTGCAGGGGAGAACACTGAAGCTTTCTTT. Translation: CASSPLAGENTEAFF.

The chain links TRBV2 to TRBJ1-4; D may be TRBD1 (5 bases). Germline V lookup: CDR1 SNHLY, CDR2 FYNNEI. V lost 6 bases to trimming and J lost 11 bases, with 10 bases between them. This CDR3 comprises 11 residues. The CDR3 nucleotides read TGTGCCAGCAGATTGGGGCCCAAACTGTTTTTT. It is translated as CASRLGPKLFF. The full variable domain, completed using reference TRBV2 and TRBJ1-4, is EPEVTQTPSHQVTQMGQEVILRCVPISNHLYFYWYRQILGQKVEFLVSFYNNEISEKSEIFDDQFSVERPDGSNFTLKIRSTKLEDSAMYFCASRLGPKLFFGSGTQLSVL.

The gene calls are TRBV6-6 and TRBJ2-1, with D possibly matching TRBD1 (5 bases). The CDR3 is 14 residues long. Between the trimmed V and J ends, which lost 10 bases and 0 bases, there was a span of 13 bases. In germline, CDR1 is MNHNY, CDR2 SVGAGI (reference sequence). In nucleotides, the CDR3 is TGTGCCATTACGGACACCAGCTCCTACAATGAGCAGTTCTTC. Residues: CAITDTSSYNEQFF.

V usage is TRBV5-1 and J usage is TRBJ2-3, with 8 bases that match TRBD1. Germline lookup yields CDR1 SGHRS and CDR2 YFSETQ. V dropped 2 bases and J dropped 1; count of bases not matched to a gene: 3. The length of the CDR3 is 15 residues. For the CDR3, the DNA is TGCGCCAGCAGCTTTACGGGACAGGGCACAGATACGCAGTATTTT. Amino acids: CASSFTGQGTDTQYF.

The chain has TRBV7-2 and TRBJ1-6; D unresolved. This CDR3 is 13 amino acids long. CDR1 and CDR2 from the germline V gene are SGHTA and FQGNSA. With 5 bases removed from V and 14 bases from J, the gap between germline ends came to 16 bases. The chain's CDR3 is CASSISGAFTLHF. The CDR3 DNA sequence: TGTGCCAGCAGCATTTCGGGAGCCTTCACCCTCCACTTT.

This chain joins TRBV30 and TRBJ1-6; possible D gene TRBD1, 6 bases. The CDR3 has 13 amino acids. Germline lookup yields CDR1 GTSNPN and CDR2 SVGIG (reference sequence). Trimming took 0 bases from V and 9 from J, leaving 9 bases between them. DNA of the CDR3: TGTGCCTGGAGTGTGGACAGTTCTTCACCCCTCCACTTT. It translates to CAWSVDSSSPLHF. Together with reference TRBV30 and TRBJ1-6, the CDR3 gives the full variable domain: SQTIHQWPATLVQPVGSPLSLECTVEGTSNPNLYWYRQAAGRGLQLLFYSVGIGQISSEVPQNLSASRPQDRQFILSSKKLLLSDSGFYLCAWSVDSSSPLHFGNGTRLTVT.

J is TRBJ1-1 and V is TRBV27, with TRBD1 identical over 8 bases. V lost 5 bases and J lost 1; bases outside the gene matches: 9. Germline assignment: CDR1 MNHEY and CDR2 SMNVEV (reference sequence). The CDR3 contains 16 residues. The CDR3 DNA sequence: TGTGCCAGCAGTCCAAGGACAGGGATGAGGAACACTGAAGCTTTCTTT. As protein: CASSPRTGMRNTEAFF.

This clone appeared a few times. CDR3 sequence reads: CASSIRDGGRAFF. The CDR3 region has the DNA TGTGCCAGTAGTATTAGGGACGGGGGGCGAGCTTTCTTT. The chain links TRBV19 to TRBJ1-1; D perhaps matches TRBD1 (6 bases). V lost 3 bases and J lost 10, with 15 bases in between. CDR1 LNHDA and CDR2 SQIVND come from the germline V gene (reference sequence). The CDR3 extends over 13 amino acids.

V and J are TRBV27 and TRBJ1-1; 7 nucleotides match TRBD1. CDR3 length equals 15 residues. Germline trimming cut 5 bases from V and 0 bases from J; bases unmatched to any gene: 6. Germline assignment: CDR1 MNHEY and CDR2 SMNVEV (reference sequence). The CDR3 DNA sequence: TGTGCCAGCAGTGGCACCGGGACAGTGAACACTGAAGCTTTCTTT. Its protein product is CASSGTGTVNTEAFF.

The gene calls are TRBV7-2 and TRBJ2-3; the D gene is possibly TRBD2 (5 bases). The CDR3 is 16 amino acids. Germline V gene sequence: CDR1 SGHTA, CDR2 FQGNSA. Trimming cost V 5 bases and J 3 bases, with 18 bases left between them. Written as DNA, the CDR3 is TGTGCCAGCAGCCCGCCCAGGACTTACTTTACAGATACGCAGTATTTT. It yields the protein CASSPPRTYFTDTQYF.

For the CDR3, the DNA is TGTGCCTGTACAGGGGAAACAGGGGAGAACATTCAGTACTTC. It is translated as CACTGETGENIQYF. The J gene is TRBJ2-4, the V gene TRBV30; TRBD1 matches at 7 bases. V shed 6 bases and J 7 bases; nucleotides not matched to a gene: 12. CDR1 is GTSNPN and CDR2 is SVGIG in the germline V gene (reference sequence). The CDR3 sequence is 14 residues long.

V gene TRBV10-1 combines with J gene TRBJ1-1; TRBD1 aligns across 11 bases. Germline lookup yields CDR1 WNHNN and CDR2 SYGVQD (reference sequence). This CDR3 contains 14 residues. The V and J ends lost 3 bases and 5 bases, in that order; junction bases with no gene match: 2. The CDR3 sequence: CASSDGTGGTEAFF. CDR3 sequence (DNA): TGCGCCAGCAGTGACGGGACAGGGGGAACTGAAGCTTTCTTT.

This clone was seen a handful of times. The chain has TRBV6-6 and TRBJ2-7, with TRBD1 matching over 7 bases. Germline V gene data show CDR1 as MNHNY and CDR2 as SVGAGI (reference sequence). With V trimmed by 7 bases and J by 3 bases, 9 bases remained unmatched. The CDR3 contains 14 residues. The CDR3 nucleotides are TGTGCCAGCACCGGGACAGTGGGGAGCTACGAGCAGTACTTC. Its translation is CASTGTVGSYEQYF.